The 26 T cell receptor beta chains presented below share a single source sample, sequenced in a study of identical twins. Each CDR3 protein gets one entry after TCRdb re-called the 5' RACE reads with MiXCR. The data hold about 300,000 distinct CDR3 sequences, with around 12% observed a single time. The data were also submitted as part of a second study, on yellow fever vaccine responses in identical twins.

Sequencing was done on a sample of CD8+ T cells sorted from blood. The source is a woman younger than 30 in good health.

This chain links TRBV5-1 with TRBJ2-7, with 11 bases lining up with TRBD2. The trim removed 4 bases at V and 1 base at J, leaving 7 bases unmatched. Germline-derived CDR1 and CDR2 are SGHRS and YFSETQ. This CDR3 is 16 amino acids long. CDR3 in DNA: TGCGCCAGCAGCCGCCACACTAGCGGGGGTTCCTACGAGCAGTACGTC. Translated: CASSRHTSGGSYEQYV.

This clonotype has a handful of counts. The chain has TRBV6-5 and TRBJ1-2; D is uncertain. The germline V and J ends were trimmed by 2 bases and 8 bases, with 9 bases remaining between them. CDR1 is MNHEY and CDR2 is SVGAGI in the germline V gene. The CDR3 has 12 residues. The CDR3 reads CASSYGNSGYTF. The CDR3 DNA sequence: TGTGCCAGCAGTTACGGGAATTCCGGCTACACCTTC.

This clonotype appeared a few times. The chain has TRBV27 and TRBJ2-1; TRBD1 might be the D (5 bases). The germline V and J ends were trimmed by 6 bases and 6 bases, with 18 bases remaining between them. The germline CDR1 and CDR2 sequences are MNHEY and SMNVEV (reference sequence). This CDR3 has 15 amino acids. The CDR3: CASSPRGVPANEQFF. In nucleotides, the CDR3 is TGTGCCAGCAGCCCAAGGGGCGTTCCGGCCAATGAGCAGTTCTTC.

This clonotype was seen more than once but under ten times. This rearrangement joins TRBV3-1 to TRBJ2-3; 9 positions agree with TRBD2. With 0 bases clipped from V and 2 bases from J, the junction kept 3 bases outside the gene matches. This CDR3 is built from 16 residues. CDR1 LGHDT and CDR2 YNNKEL come from the germline V gene (reference sequence). Here the CDR3 reads CASSQESGGTTDTQYF. As DNA, the CDR3 is TGTGCCAGCAGCCAAGAGAGCGGGGGGACCACAGATACGCAGTATTTT.

This clonotype was recorded a few times. The chain combines TRBV7-9 with TRBJ2-7; 16 bases map to TRBD2. The J segment lost 4 bases and the V segment lost 4 bases, leaving 4 bases of the junction unmatched. Germline CDR1 SEHNR, CDR2 FQNEAQ (reference sequence). The CDR3 has 16 amino acids. CDR3 loop: CASSSGTSGRDYEQYF. CDR3 nucleotide sequence: TGTGCCAGCAGCTCGGGGACTAGCGGGAGGGATTACGAGCAGTACTTC.

Ten or more counts support this clonotype. V usage is TRBV10-3 and J usage is TRBJ2-4, with D perhaps TRBD2 (5 bases). The V and J ends lost 3 bases and 5 bases respectively, with 20 bases between them. CDR1 ENHRY and CDR2 SYGVKD come from the germline V gene. The CDR3 runs 17 residues. For the CDR3, the DNA is TGTGCCATCAGTGAAAGTCGGGGAGAGACTTACCAAAACATTCAGTACTTC. The encoded protein is CAISESRGETYQNIQYF.

This clonotype was found a few times. The chain combines TRBV7-6 with TRBJ1-1; 7 bases map to TRBD1. CDR1 is SGHVS, CDR2 FNYEAQ, per germline. V shed 5 bases and J 0 bases; nucleotides not matched to a gene: 6. The CDR3 length is 15 residues. The CDR3 nucleotides are TGTGCCAGCAGCATTGGACAGGACATGAACACTGAAGCTTTCTTT. This translates into CASSIGQDMNTEAFF.

The genes are TRBV20-1 and TRBJ2-3, with D possibly being TRBD1 or TRBD2 (5 bases each). The CDR3 contains 16 residues. The germline CDR1 and CDR2 sequences are DFQATT and SNEGSKA (reference sequence). Deletions cut 1 base from V and 2 bases from J, with 16 bases between. The CDR3 region has the DNA TGCAGTGCTAGAGGTGTTGGGGGAGCTTTCACAGATACGCAGTATTTT. Its protein is CSARGVGGAFTDTQYF.

This clonotype has just a few counts. The chain links TRBV27 to TRBJ2-1; D perhaps matches TRBD1 (6 bases). This CDR3 contains 17 residues. V lost 4 bases to trimming and J lost 7 bases, with 23 bases between them. CDR1 and CDR2 from the germline V gene are MNHEY and SMNVEV (reference sequence). For the CDR3, the DNA is TGTGCCAGCAGTTACTTTACAACAGGGAGCGCAACAAATGAGCAGTTCTTC. Protein product: CASSYFTTGSATNEQFF.

This clonotype has a count of ten or more. The V gene is TRBV6-1, the J gene TRBJ2-7; the D gene is possibly TRBD1 (6 bases). V lost 5 bases and J 1 base, leaving 9 bases between the germline ends. CDR3 length: 13 residues. Germline assignment: CDR1 MNHNS and CDR2 SASEGT. The chain's CDR3 is CASSRQESYEQYF. The CDR3, as DNA: TGTGCCAGCAGTCGACAGGAGTCCTACGAGCAGTACTTC.

This clonotype was seen a few times. The chain links TRBV4-1 to TRBJ2-7, with D maybe TRBD2 (6 bases). From germline, CDR1 is MGHRA and CDR2 YSYEKL. The CDR3 has 14 amino acids. Trimming left V 1 base short and J 6 bases short, with 13 bases between. The CDR3: CASSQGGVGGEQYV. CDR3 sequence (DNA): TGCGCCAGCAGCCAAGGGGGTGTGGGAGGCGAGCAGTACGTC.

This clonotype occurred many times. This chain links TRBV11-2 with TRBJ2-1; 9 bases match TRBD1. Germline V gives CDR1 SGHAT, CDR2 FQNNGV. J was trimmed by 8 bases and V by 2 bases; bases with no gene match: 4. The CDR3 consists of 14 residues. The CDR3: CASSLTGGNDEQFF. Written as DNA, the CDR3 is TGTGCCAGCAGCTTAACAGGGGGCAACGATGAGCAGTTCTTC.

The chain carries TRBV7-6 and TRBJ2-7; TRBD2 matches at 9 bases. CDR3 size: 16 residues. CDR1 and CDR2 from the germline V gene are SGHVS and FNYEAQ. V lost 5 bases and J lost 3; bases outside the gene matches: 11. The CDR3 DNA follows: TGTGCCAGCAGCCACAGGGGACTAGCTGCGCTCTACGAGCAGTACTTC. Protein product: CASSHRGLAALYEQYF.

This clonotype came up a few times. CDR3 in DNA: TGCGCCAGCAGCCAAGTTAGACTAGCGGGGGGGCGGGATGAGCAGTTCTTC. Protein: CASSQVRLAGGRDEQFF. This rearrangement joins TRBV4-1 to TRBJ2-1, with TRBD2 matching over 14 bases. This CDR3 is built from 17 residues. Germline loops: CDR1 MGHRA, CDR2 YSYEKL. Germline trimming cut 1 base from V and 8 bases from J; bases unmatched to any gene: 7.

This clonotype was found a few times. The rearrangement links TRBV19 to TRBJ2-1; 8 bases line up with TRBD2. Germline V gene sequence: CDR1 LNHDA, CDR2 SQIVND (reference sequence). The CDR3 sequence is 15 residues long. Unmatched junction bases numbered 8, after V lost 6 bases and J lost 4 bases. The CDR3 DNA reads as TGTGCCAGTAGAATTACTAGCGGAGTATACAATGAGCAGTTCTTC. It encodes CASRITSGVYNEQFF.

The table lists this clonotype with a few counts. V gene TRBV15 combines with J gene TRBJ1-5; D call uncertain. This CDR3 is 12 amino acids long. Deletions cut 5 bases from V and 7 bases from J, with 9 bases between. Germline V gene data show CDR1 as LNHNV and CDR2 as YYDKDF (reference sequence). CDR3 DNA sequence: TGTGCCACCAGCCAGTTGGGGCAGCCCCAGCATTTT. It encodes CATSQLGQPQHF. Looking up the rest from reference TRBV15 and TRBJ1-5 gives the full variable domain: DAMVIQNPRYQVTQFGKPVTLSCSQTLNHNVMYWYQQKSSQAPKLLFHYYDKDFNNEADTPDNFQSRRPNTSFCFLDIRSPGLGDTAMYLCATSQLGQPQHFGDGTRLSIL.

This clonotype came up a few times. The chain carries TRBV3-1 and TRBJ2-3; 11 bases are a match to TRBD2. This CDR3 region has 19 residues. Germline lookup yields CDR1 LGHDT and CDR2 YNNKEL (reference sequence). V shed 0 bases and J 2 bases; nucleotides not matched to a gene: 10. The DNA of the CDR3 is TGTGCCAGCAGCCAAGAGACTAGCGGGGAGCTAGACCTCACAGATACGCAGTATTTT. This translates into CASSQETSGELDLTDTQYF.

Only a few counts were recorded for this clonotype. V gene TRBV4-2 combines with J gene TRBJ1-2, with 8 bases fitting TRBD1. The CDR3 length is 13 residues. The V segment lost 11 bases and the J segment 4 bases; nucleotides outside the gene matches: 9. The germline V gene has CDR1 LGHNA and CDR2 YNFKEQ. The CDR3 reads CASWAGGGYGYTF. CDR3 sequence (DNA): TGTGCCTCCTGGGCAGGGGGCGGCTATGGCTACACCTTC.

This clonotype appeared a few times. This rearrangement joins TRBV27 to TRBJ2-1; 14 nucleotides line up with TRBD2. Germline V lookup: CDR1 MNHEY, CDR2 SMNVEV (reference sequence). CDR3 length: 16 residues. Trimming at V came to 4 bases and at J to 7 bases, leaving 6 bases not matched to a gene. The CDR3 reads CASSSTSGRDRNEQFF. The CDR3 nucleotides are TGTGCCAGCAGTTCGACTAGCGGGAGGGACCGTAATGAGCAGTTCTTC.

This clonotype was seen a handful of times. The chain carries TRBV5-1 and TRBJ2-5; the D is unclear. V lost 4 bases, J lost 7 bases, and 20 bases lay in between. The CDR3 is 15 amino acids. Germline loops: CDR1 SGHRS, CDR2 YFSETQ. This CDR3 reads CASSRLFYATWTQYF. Here the CDR3 DNA reads TGCGCCAGCAGCCGTCTATTCTACGCTACGTGGACCCAGTACTTC.

On this clonotype: A read error may produce the germline difference seen at one junction end. V usage is TRBV7-9 and J usage is TRBJ2-3; D gene uncertain. The germline V gene encodes CDR1 SEHNR and CDR2 FQNEAQ (reference sequence). The CDR3 is made up of 14 amino acids. CDR3 amino acids: CTSSLDEYDHTQYF. In DNA, the CDR3 is TGTACCAGCAGCTTAGATGAGTACGACCATACGCAGTATTTT. The complete variable domain, with remaining parts taken from reference TRBV7-9 and TRBJ2-3, reads DTGVSQNPRHKITKRGQNVTFRCDPISEHNRLYWYRQTLGQGPEFLTYFQNEAQLEKSRLLSDRFSAERPKGSFSTLEIQRTEQGDSAMYLCTSSLDEYDHTQYFGPGTRLTVL.

This chain connects TRBV15 to TRBJ2-3; TRBD1 might be the D (6 bases). The V gene's germline CDR1 is LNHNV and CDR2 YYDKDF (reference sequence). CDR3 size: 14 residues. Trimming removed 0 bases from V and 3 bases from J, with 7 bases in between. CDR3 nucleotides: TGTGCCACCAGCAGAGAGGGGGCAACAGATACGCAGTATTTT. Its translation: CATSREGATDTQYF. Full variable domain (remainder filled in from reference TRBV15 and TRBJ2-3): DAMVIQNPRYQVTQFGKPVTLSCSQTLNHNVMYWYQQKSSQAPKLLFHYYDKDFNNEADTPDNFQSRRPNTSFCFLDIRSPGLGDTAMYLCATSREGATDTQYFGPGTRLTVL.

This clonotype turned up a few times. This rearrangement joins TRBV6-5 to TRBJ2-3; D possibly corresponds to TRBD2 (7 bases). The germline V and J ends were trimmed by 2 bases and 1 base, with 22 bases remaining between them. The CDR3 loop spans 19 amino acids. Looked up from germline, CDR1 is MNHEY and CDR2 is SVGAGI. The CDR3 bases are TGTGCCAGCAGTTACCCCCAAGGGGGAGCGGGGATACGCACAGATACGCAGTATTTT. This gives the protein CASSYPQGGAGIRTDTQYF.

This clonotype was found many times. V and J are TRBV28 and TRBJ1-1; D is uncertain. The CDR3 has 12 residues. V shed 2 bases and J shed 3 bases, with 4 bases lying between them. Germline V gene sequence: CDR1 MDHEN, CDR2 SYDVKM. The DNA of the CDR3 is TGTGCCAGCAGTTTAAGGGACACTGAAGCTTTCTTT. It yields the protein CASSLRDTEAFF.

The chain employs TRBV7-9 and TRBJ2-2; maybe TRBD1 (6 bases). Germline V CDR1 and CDR2: SEHNR, FQNEAQ (reference sequence). The CDR3 is 15 residues long. V gave up 5 bases and J gave up 7 bases, with 17 bases separating them. CDR3 DNA sequence: TGTGCCAGCAGCGACCGGGACATTAGGGGCGGGGAGCTGTTTTTT. It encodes CASSDRDIRGGELFF.

This chain uses TRBV6-5 with TRBJ2-7, with D hard to call. The CDR3 is made up of 14 amino acids. Germline CDR1 and CDR2: MNHEY and SVGAGI. V dropped 0 bases and J dropped 2 bases, with 8 bases sitting between them. CDR3 in DNA: TGTGCCAGCAGTTACTCTTCGGGCGCCTACGAGCAGTACTTC. Encoded protein: CASSYSSGAYEQYF.